The clone carrying this T cell receptor beta chain was counted once. The sample is drawn from a study of blood T cell repertoires in COVID-19. Across the study: The United States, Italy and Spain supplied acute and convalescent COVID-19 samples. T cells, B-cell-depleted T cells, or PBMCs provided the cDNA or gDNA that served as material.

Authors' methods: The assay estimated nucleated cells by amplifying reference gene primers. This table comes from immunoSEQ multiplex PCR, and its TCRdb copy is limited to in-frame clones, with some not included. The V and J calls and clone size are taken from that table; D and trimming were inferred from the DNA. This repertoire shows about 160,000 clones, more than 75% found once; its top ten account for about 9.3%. Germline lookup yields CDR1 MNHEY and CDR2 SMNVEV (reference sequence). V lost 3 bases, J lost 1 base, and 18 bases lay in between. The length of the CDR3 is 17 residues. The sequence derives from a woman in her 70s with COVID-19, enrolled during active disease. V gene TRBV27 combines with J gene TRBJ1-1, with D maybe TRBD1 (5 bases). Sequenced sample: peripheral blood. Here the CDR3 reads CASSFRSMGQKNTEAFF. CDR3 DNA sequence: TGTGCCAGCAGTTTTCGATCAATGGGGCAAAAGAACACTGAAGCTTTCTTT.